Listed below are T cell receptor beta chains from one sample, sequenced in a study of monozygotic twins with inflammatory bowel disease. Reprocessing the 5' RACE reads, TCRdb reports a single entry for every CDR3 protein and omits DNA. Its listing shows over 200,000 distinct CDR3 sequences. The sample taken for sequencing was blood. The receptors come from a human donor with ulcerative colitis or Crohn's disease, or a healthy co-twin of an affected twin (not recorded which). The CDR3 runs from the conserved cysteine through the conserved F or W.

V gene: TRBV30
J gene: TRBJ2-7
CDR3 protein: CAWSFSGRSRPQYF

V gene: TRBV5-1
J gene: TRBJ2-5
CDR3 protein: CASRRQGTASDQTQYF

V gene: TRBV6-1
J gene: TRBJ1-2
CDR3 protein: CASSEPGTGAANYGYTF

V gene: TRBV20-1
J gene: TRBJ2-3
CDR3 protein: CSAAWLAGDTQYF

V gene: TRBV28
J gene: TRBJ2-1
CDR3 protein: CASSSGGFSFDEQFF

V gene: TRBV24-1
J gene: TRBJ2-1
CDR3 protein: CATSAYNNEQFF

V gene: TRBV7-9
J gene: TRBJ1-4
CDR3 protein: CASSLRREKLFF

V gene: TRBV12-2
J gene: TRBJ2-7
CDR3 protein: CASRGSELNSYEQYF

V gene: TRBV5-1
J gene: TRBJ2-2
CDR3 protein: CASSWNAGANTGELFF

V gene: TRBV9
J gene: TRBJ2-1
CDR3 protein: CASSVLGLAKVGNEQFF

V gene: TRBV6-5
J gene: TRBJ1-4
CDR3 protein: CASSYRGRTNEKLFF

V gene: TRBV20-1
J gene: TRBJ2-7
CDR3 protein: CSASNIAGNYEQYF

V gene: TRBV4-3
J gene: TRBJ2-3
CDR3 protein: CASSQPTSGIADTQYF

V gene: TRBV3-1
J gene: TRBJ1-1
CDR3 protein: CASSLHRAVGNTEAFF

V gene: TRBV6-1
J gene: TRBJ2-7
CDR3 protein: CASKDRDEQYF

V gene: TRBV7-2
J gene: TRBJ2-1
CDR3 protein: CASSLSPTGSYNEQFF

V gene: TRBV6-1
J gene: TRBJ1-4
CDR3 protein: CASSEARFGGEKLFF

V gene: TRBV29-1
J gene: TRBJ1-2
CDR3 protein: CSAGTGIPSGYTF